These T cell receptor beta chains were read from a single sample in a study of T cell responses to AZD1222 COVID-19 vaccine. Data came from immunoSEQ multiplex PCR; TCRdb stores just in-frame clones and leaves some out. The data hold tens of thousands of clones, with about 91% observed a single time. This material consisted of peripheral blood, taken 28 days after the second AZD1222 dose. The receptors stem from an adult who received the AZD1222 COVID-19 vaccine. The CDR3 runs from the conserved cysteine through the conserved F or W. The order of the fields is V gene, J gene, D gene, CDR3 DNA, CDR3 protein. The D gene is left open where the match is weak.

V: TRBV12-3/TRBV12-4
J: TRBJ2-4
D: -
DNA: TGTGCCAGCAGTTTGGACAGTAAAAACATTCAGTACTTC
CDR3: CASSLDSKNIQYF

V: TRBV11-1
J: TRBJ2-5
D: -
DNA: TGTGCCAGCAGCCGGGACCTACGGGGGACCCAGTACTTC
CDR3: CASSRDLRGTQYF

V: TRBV5-6
J: TRBJ2-5
D: -
DNA: TGTGCCAGCAGCTCCGCGATGGAGACCCAGTACTTC
CDR3: CASSSAMETQYF

V: TRBV2
J: TRBJ2-1
D: -
DNA: TGTGCCAGCACGCCCCCGGCTACCTACAATGAGCAGTTCTTC
CDR3: CASTPPATYNEQFF

V: TRBV12-3/TRBV12-4
J: TRBJ1-2
D: -
DNA: TGTGCCAGCAGTTTAATCGGGTATGGCTACACCTTC
CDR3: CASSLIGYGYTF

V: TRBV19
J: TRBJ1-2
D: TRBD1
DNA: TGTGCCAGTAGTATATCGGCAGGGGGCGGCGATGGCTACACCTTC
CDR3: CASSISAGGGDGYTF

V: TRBV11-3
J: TRBJ2-1
D: TRBD1
DNA: TGTGCCAGCAGCTTAGATCCGGTCCAGGGGGCACATGAGCAGTTCTTC
CDR3: CASSLDPVQGAHEQFF

V: TRBV28
J: TRBJ2-5
D: -
DNA: TGTGCCAGCAGTTTCTCTGAGGGAGAGACCCAGTACTTC
CDR3: CASSFSEGETQYF

V: TRBV4-1
J: TRBJ1-5
D: TRBD1
DNA: TGCGCCAGCAGCCAAGTGGGAAAAAGAGACAGGGGCAATCAGCCCCAGCATTTT
CDR3: CASSQVGKRDRGNQPQHF

V: TRBV7-8
J: TRBJ1-2
D: -
DNA: TGTGCCAGCAGCTTAGACAGGGATGGCTACACCTTC
CDR3: CASSLDRDGYTF

V: TRBV7-3
J: TRBJ2-2
D: -
DNA: TGTGCCAGCAGCCTTCAGCCGAACACCGGGGAGCTGTTTTTT
CDR3: CASSLQPNTGELFF

V: TRBV9
J: TRBJ2-1
D: TRBD1
DNA: TGTGCCAGCAGCGTAGGAAGGGGACAGGAGCAGTTCTTC
CDR3: CASSVGRGQEQFF

V: TRBV27
J: TRBJ2-6
D: -
DNA: TGTGCCAGCAGTATTACGGGTATCCTCTCTGGGGCCAACGTCCTGACTTTC
CDR3: CASSITGILSGANVLTF

V: TRBV24-1
J: TRBJ1-4
D: -
DNA: TGTGCCTCCCACACGCTCGGGGAAAAACTGTTTTTT
CDR3: CASHTLGEKLFF

V: TRBV5-6
J: TRBJ2-5
D: TRBD1
DNA: TGTGCCAGCAGCGCCCGCACAGGGGGCGTGGAGACCCAGTACTTC
CDR3: CASSARTGGVETQYF

V: TRBV7-2
J: TRBJ2-1
D: -
DNA: TGTGCCAGCAGCCCGCCGGGATCGAGCTCCTACAATGAGCAGTTCTTC
CDR3: CASSPPGSSSYNEQFF

V: TRBV19
J: TRBJ1-1
D: -
DNA: TGTGCCAGTACGCCGGGGGGAGTGGGTACTGAAGCTTTCTTT
CDR3: CASTPGGVGTEAFF

V: TRBV6-4
J: TRBJ2-1
D: -
DNA: TGTGCCAGCAGTGACTCAGGGGAATGGCGGGAGCAGTTCTTC
CDR3: CASSDSGEWREQFF

V: TRBV6-2/TRBV6-3
J: TRBJ1-1
D: TRBD1
DNA: TGTGCCAGCAGTACCCGGACAGGGCTCCTTAATGAAGCTTTCTTT
CDR3: CASSTRTGLLNEAFF

V: TRBV10-3
J: TRBJ2-7
D: -
DNA: TGTGCCATCAGCCAGGACGAAACCTACGAGCAGTACTTC
CDR3: CAISQDETYEQYF

V: TRBV20-1
J: TRBJ2-1
D: -
DNA: TGCAGTGCTAGAGATAGCAATGAGCAGTTCTTC
CDR3: CSARDSNEQFF

V: TRBV6-2/TRBV6-3
J: TRBJ2-7
D: TRBD2
DNA: TGTGCCAGCAGTTATTGGCGGGGGGGCCCCTCCTACGAGCAGTACTTC
CDR3: CASSYWRGGPSYEQYF

V: TRBV19
J: TRBJ1-1
D: TRBD1
DNA: TGTGCCAGTAGTACACCAGGGGGTACTGAAGCTTTCTTT
CDR3: CASSTPGGTEAFF

V: TRBV11-2
J: TRBJ1-6
D: -
DNA: TGTGCCAGCAGCAAAGCCGGGACGACAACCGGGTCCTATAATTCACCCCTCCACTTT
CDR3: CASSKAGTTTGSYNSPLHF

V: TRBV7-8
J: TRBJ1-2
D: -
DNA: TGTGCCAGCAGCCCCCGGACAGAAAATTCTAACTATGGCTACACCTTC
CDR3: CASSPRTENSNYGYTF

V: TRBV7-7
J: TRBJ2-1
D: TRBD2
DNA: TGTGCCAGCAGCTTAGTGCCTAGCGGGGGGGCCGGCTACAATGAGCAGTTCTTC
CDR3: CASSLVPSGGAGYNEQFF

V: TRBV12-3/TRBV12-4
J: TRBJ2-5
D: -
DNA: TGTGCCAGTCCCCAGGGGAGGGAGGAGACCCAGTACTTC
CDR3: CASPQGREETQYF

V: TRBV28
J: TRBJ1-6
D: TRBD1
DNA: TGTGCCAGCAGGGGGGACAGGGCCTCACCCCTCCACTTT
CDR3: CASRGDRASPLHF

V: TRBV11-2
J: TRBJ1-5
D: TRBD1
DNA: TGTGCCAGCAGCTTAGGGACAGGACAGCCCCAGCATTTT
CDR3: CASSLGTGQPQHF

V: TRBV5-1
J: TRBJ2-7
D: -
DNA: TGCGCCAGCAGCTTGATGGGTCCACAGCATAGCTCCTACGAGCAGTACTTC
CDR3: CASSLMGPQHSSYEQYF

V: TRBV9
J: TRBJ2-7
D: TRBD1
DNA: TGTGCCAGCAGCTTGGGACAGGGGGCCCCCTACGAGCAGTACTTC
CDR3: CASSLGQGAPYEQYF

V: TRBV6-5
J: TRBJ1-1
D: -
DNA: TGTGCCAGCACCTCACACACTGAAGCTTTCTTT
CDR3: CASTSHTEAFF